This TCR beta chain was identified during a study of regulatory T cells in long-lasting Graves disease. General study findings and limits: Comparison showed that persistent patients shared more public clonotypes (about 2,700) than new patients (over 950). TRBV28, TRBJ1-2 and TRBJ2-5 were segments that persistent disease favored.

Time point of the sample: newly diagnosed GD, antithyroid drugs for less than 3 months. PBMCs were the source of the RNA used for TCR sequencing. To make TCR beta libraries, researchers used iRepertoire HTBI primers and Arm-PCR of CDR3 regions. TCRdb fed the multiplex PCR reads into MiXCR, producing one record per CDR3 protein. The sample includes approximately 470,000 distinct CDR3 sequences, 15% to 20% of them seen just once. On this clonotype itself: Its specificity is unknown. A far larger clone is only one base removed, so a read error is likely.

The CDR3 has 15 amino acids. Germline V CDR1 and CDR2: SGDLS, YYNGEE. Trimming shortened V by 7 bases and J by 6 bases, and 20 bases separated the two germline ends. The data were also submitted as part of a second study, on T cells in Graves' hyperthyroidism and ophthalmopathy.

This receptor was taken from a man between 35 and 55 years old with Graves disease. The sample here was peripheral blood mononuclear cells (PBMCs), taken at new diagnosis, from a patient treated with antithyroid drugs. The J gene is TRBJ2-1, the V gene TRBV9, with TRBD1 as a possible D gene (6 bases). The CDR3 nucleotides are TGTGCCAGCGGCCCACAGGGACAACTAGGCAATGAGCAGTTCTTC. This codes for CASGPQGQLGNEQFF.